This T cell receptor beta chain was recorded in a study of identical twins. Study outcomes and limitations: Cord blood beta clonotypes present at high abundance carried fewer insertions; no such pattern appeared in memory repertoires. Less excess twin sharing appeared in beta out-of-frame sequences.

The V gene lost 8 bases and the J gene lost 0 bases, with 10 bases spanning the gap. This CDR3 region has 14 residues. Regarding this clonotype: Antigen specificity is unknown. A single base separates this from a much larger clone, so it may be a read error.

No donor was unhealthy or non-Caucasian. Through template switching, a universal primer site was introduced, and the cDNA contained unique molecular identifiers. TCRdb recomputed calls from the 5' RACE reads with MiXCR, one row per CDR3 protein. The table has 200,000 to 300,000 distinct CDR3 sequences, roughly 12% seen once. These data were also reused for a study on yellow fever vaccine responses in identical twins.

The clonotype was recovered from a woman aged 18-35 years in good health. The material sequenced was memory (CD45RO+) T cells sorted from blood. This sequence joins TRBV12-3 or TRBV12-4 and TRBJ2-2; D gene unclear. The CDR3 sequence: CASGLGSNTGELFF. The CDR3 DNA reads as TGTGCCAGCGGGCTGGGTTCGAACACCGGGGAGCTGTTTTTT.